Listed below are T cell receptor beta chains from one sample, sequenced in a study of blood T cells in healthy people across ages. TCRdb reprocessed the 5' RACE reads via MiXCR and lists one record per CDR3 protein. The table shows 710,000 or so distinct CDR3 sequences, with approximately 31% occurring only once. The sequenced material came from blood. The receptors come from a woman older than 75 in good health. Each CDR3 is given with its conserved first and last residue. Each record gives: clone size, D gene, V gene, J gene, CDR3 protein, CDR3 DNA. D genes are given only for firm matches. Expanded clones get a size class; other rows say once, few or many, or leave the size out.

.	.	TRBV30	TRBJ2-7	CAWGIGRYEQYF	TGTGCCTGGGGTATAGGACGCTACGAGCAGTACTTC
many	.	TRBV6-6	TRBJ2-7	CASSYSGAPYEQYF	TGTGCCAGCAGTTACTCGGGGGCCCCCTACGAGCAGTACTTC
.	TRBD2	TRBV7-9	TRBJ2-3	CASTLAGASTDMQYF	TGTGCCAGCACACTAGCGGGGGCCAGCACAGATATGCAGTATTTT
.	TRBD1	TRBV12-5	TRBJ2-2	CASGLVKGGSNTGELFF	TGTGCTAGTGGTTTGGTAAAAGGGGGCAGCAACACCGGGGAGCTGTTTTTT
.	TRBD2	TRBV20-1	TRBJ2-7	CSARAAAGVFSYEQYF	TGCAGTGCTAGAGCCGCTGCGGGAGTGTTCTCCTACGAGCAGTACTTC
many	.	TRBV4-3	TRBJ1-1	CASSQHKGGGTEAFF	TGCGCCAGCAGCCAACACAAGGGGGGGGGCACTGAAGCTTTCTTT
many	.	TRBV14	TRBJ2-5	CASSPLRDGETQYF	TGTGCCAGCAGCCCCCTCCGGGACGGAGAGACCCAGTACTTC
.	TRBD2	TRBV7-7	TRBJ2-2	CASSWTSGGTGELFF	TGTGCCAGCAGCTGGACTAGCGGGGGCACCGGGGAGCTGTTTTTT
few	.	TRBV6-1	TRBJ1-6	CASSIEWRQINSPLHF	TGTGCCAGCAGTATCGAATGGCGACAAATTAATTCACCCCTCCACTTT
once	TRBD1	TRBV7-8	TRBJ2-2	CASSLATINKDRGLIGKLFF	TGTGCCAGCAGCTTAGCAACCATTAACAAGGACAGGGGCTTGATTGGGAAGCTGTTTTTT
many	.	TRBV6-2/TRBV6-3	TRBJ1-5	CASRPRPEGGQPQHF	TGTGCCAGCAGGCCCCGTCCAGAAGGGGGTCAGCCCCAGCATTTT
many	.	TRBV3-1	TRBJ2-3	CASSRLRASTDTQYF	TGTGCCAGCAGTCGCCTGAGGGCTAGCACAGATACGCAGTATTTT
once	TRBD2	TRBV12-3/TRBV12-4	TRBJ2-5	CASSFGSGQETQYF	TGTGCCAGCAGTTTCGGTAGCGGGCAAGAGACCCAGTACTTC
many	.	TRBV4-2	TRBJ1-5	CASSQDMIVGSSSNQPQHF	TGTGCCAGCAGCCAAGATATGATCGTGGGATCCTCCAGCAATCAGCCCCAGCATTTT
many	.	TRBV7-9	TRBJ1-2	CASSGGLGYGYTF	TGTGCCAGCAGCGGGGGTCTGGGCTATGGCTACACCTTC
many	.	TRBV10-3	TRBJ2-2	CAITGTPAIGGELFF	TGTGCCATCACGGGGACCCCGGCCATTGGCGGGGAGCTGTTTTTT
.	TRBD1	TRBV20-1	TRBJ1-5	CSAGTGNEPQHF	TGCAGTGCAGGGACAGGGAACGAGCCCCAGCATTTT
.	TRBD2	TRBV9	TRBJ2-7	CASSGTSGGSSNNEQYF	TGTGCCAGCAGCGGGACTAGCGGGGGGTCGAGCAACAATGAGCAGTACTTC
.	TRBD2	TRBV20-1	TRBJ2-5	CSPKWPSGIPETQYF	TGCAGTCCTAAGTGGCCTAGCGGGATACCAGAGACCCAGTACTTC
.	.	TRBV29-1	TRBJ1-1	CSVGADTEAFF	TGCAGCGTTGGGGCAGACACTGAAGCTTTCTTT
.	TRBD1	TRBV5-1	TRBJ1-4	CASSLGGQGGEKLFF	TGCGCCAGCAGCTTGGGGGGACAGGGAGGTGAAAAACTGTTTTTT
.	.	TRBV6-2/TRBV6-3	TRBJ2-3	CASSYSSSQEDTQYF	TGTGCCAGCAGTTACTCGAGCAGCCAGGAGGATACGCAGTATTTT
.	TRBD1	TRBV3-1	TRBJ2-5	CASSQMTGDIYQETQYF	TGTGCCAGCAGCCAAATGACAGGGGACATATACCAAGAGACCCAGTACTTC
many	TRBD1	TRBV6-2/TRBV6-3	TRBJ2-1	CASSSGTGGYNEQFF	TGTGCCAGCAGTTCCGGGACAGGGGGTTACAATGAGCAGTTCTTC
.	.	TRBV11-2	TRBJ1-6	CASSLNPINSPLHF	TGTGCCAGCAGCTTAAACCCGATTAATTCACCCCTCCACTTT
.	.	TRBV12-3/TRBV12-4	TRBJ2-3	CASSFTTVSTDTQYF	TGTGCCAGCAGTTTCACGACAGTGAGCACAGATACGCAGTATTTT
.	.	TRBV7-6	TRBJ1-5	CASSFSANQPQHF	TGTGCCAGCAGCTTTAGCGCAAATCAGCCCCAGCATTTT
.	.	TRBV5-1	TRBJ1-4	CASSLEESAKRFF	TGCGCCAGCAGCTTGGAGGAATCGGCAAAACGGTTTTTT
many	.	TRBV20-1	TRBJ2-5	CSAIGGEETQYF	TGCAGTGCTATCGGCGGGGAAGAGACCCAGTACTTC
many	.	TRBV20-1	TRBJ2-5	CSAGLRETQYF	TGCAGTGCTGGTTTACGGGAGACCCAGTACTTC
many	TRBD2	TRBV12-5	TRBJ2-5	CASGLGGGGETQYF	TGTGCTAGTGGTTTGGGCGGGGGAGGTGAGACCCAGTACTTC
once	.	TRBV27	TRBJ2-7	CASSSQGRGGDEQYF	TGTGCCAGCAGTTCGCAGGGGAGAGGAGGGGACGAGCAGTACTTC
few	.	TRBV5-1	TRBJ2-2	CASKGQGIAANTGELFF	TGCGCCAGCAAAGGACAAGGGATTGCCGCGAACACCGGGGAGCTGTTTTTT
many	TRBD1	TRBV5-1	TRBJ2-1	CASSFRDRGYNEQFF	TGCGCCAGCAGCTTCCGGGACAGGGGCTACAATGAGCAGTTCTTC
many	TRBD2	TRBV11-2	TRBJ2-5	CASSTRLAGGPVGETQYF	TGTGCCAGCAGCACCCGACTAGCGGGGGGGCCGGTGGGAGAGACCCAGTACTTC
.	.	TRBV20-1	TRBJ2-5	CSATKRSGPETQYF	TGCAGTGCTACGAAACGGTCAGGGCCGGAGACCCAGTACTTC
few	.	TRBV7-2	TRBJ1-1	CASSWTSGGRTEAFF	TGTGCCAGCAGCTGGACAAGCGGGGGGCGAACTGAAGCTTTCTTT
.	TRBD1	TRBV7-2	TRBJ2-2	CACSQGAGGLVTGELFF	TGTGCCTGCAGCCAGGGGGCAGGGGGATTGGTAACCGGGGAGCTGTTTTTT
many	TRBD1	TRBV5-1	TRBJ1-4	CASSLVDRIGTNEKLFF	TGCGCCAGCAGCTTGGTGGACAGGATCGGAACTAATGAAAAACTGTTTTTT
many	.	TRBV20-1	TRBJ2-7	CSAVQEGQGAYEQYF	TGCAGTGCTGTCCAAGAGGGGCAGGGAGCCTACGAGCAGTACTTC
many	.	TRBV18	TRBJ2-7	CASSPARGAEQYF	TGTGCCAGCTCACCCGCCCGCGGGGCCGAGCAGTACTTC
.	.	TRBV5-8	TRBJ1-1	CASSLEVRTEAFF	TGTGCCAGCAGCTTGGAGGTACGGACTGAAGCTTTCTTT
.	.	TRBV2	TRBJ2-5	CASRPDRRRETQYF	TGTGCCAGCAGGCCTGACAGGAGGAGGGAGACCCAGTACTTC